These 4 T cell receptor beta chains share one sample of origin, sequenced in a study of shared clonotypes between healthy human individuals. Clones were sequenced by immunoSEQ multiplex PCR, and TCRdb holds only the in-frame ones, with some missing. The sample holds about half a million clones; roughly 80% are singletons and the top ten take 10% to 15%. Sequencing was carried out using PBMCs. The receptors here all came from a woman between 40 and 50 years old in good health. Some clones in this sample may be carry-over from other donors' samples.

This clone was observed once. The chain recombines TRBV18 with TRBJ2-3, with D possibly matching TRBD2 (5 bases). Trimming left V 8 bases short and J 6 bases short, with 12 bases between. The CDR3 is made up of 12 amino acids. Germline V CDR1 and CDR2: KGHSH, LQKENI. The CDR3, as DNA: TGTGCCAGCGATGGAGGTTTGGATACGCAGTATTTT. Encoded protein: CASDGGLDTQYF.

J is TRBJ2-3 and V is TRBV13; D remains unclear. The CDR3 is made up of 14 amino acids. Germline-derived CDR1 and CDR2 are PRHDT and FYEKMQ (reference sequence). V gave up 2 bases and J gave up 4 bases, with 10 bases separating them. CDR3 amino acids: CASSLTRRADTQYF. CDR3 nucleotide sequence: TGTGCCAGCAGCTTAACCAGAAGGGCAGATACGCAGTATTTT.

The chain carries TRBV28 and TRBJ2-3; weak D call: TRBD2 (6 bases). Germline V lookup: CDR1 MDHEN, CDR2 SYDVKM. This CDR3 region has 14 residues. V was clipped by 4 bases and J by 1 base, with 9 bases between them. The CDR3 reads CASSSSDRTDTQYF. The CDR3 bases are TGTGCCAGCAGTTCTAGCGACCGCACAGATACGCAGTATTTT.

This sequence joins TRBV9 and TRBJ1-4; D is unclear. Germline lookup yields CDR1 SGDLS and CDR2 YYNGEE. This CDR3 has 15 residues. The V and J ends lost 6 bases and 0 bases respectively, with 12 bases between them. As DNA, the CDR3 is TGTGCCAGCAACCCCGAACACCCAACTAATGAAAAACTGTTTTTT. Amino acids: CASNPEHPTNEKLFF.